This TCR beta chain was sequenced for a study of blood T cell repertoires in COVID-19. In the study overall: Material from acute and convalescent COVID-19 was sourced from the United States, Italy and Spain.

The protocol was immunoSEQ multiplex PCR, while the TCRdb copy is restricted to in-frame clones and leaves out a portion. The table includes 200,000 to 250,000 clones, 83% detected once. Participants, 18 to 89 years old, spanned under 25 US areas. The germline V gene has CDR1 MNHEY and CDR2 SVGAGI. After removal of 6 bases from V and 4 bases from J, the junction contained 5 bases not matched to a gene. The CDR3 runs 13 residues. This clone was observed once. This clonotype was obtained from a woman between 50 and 59 years old who had been exposed to COVID-19. The chain couples TRBV6-5 to TRBJ1-1; 7 bases map to TRBD1. The specimen sequenced was PBMCs or T cells enriched from blood (not recorded which). As DNA, the CDR3 is TGTGCCAGCAGCCGAGGGGGCCTCACTGAAGCTTTCTTT. It specifies CASSRGGLTEAFF.